This record covers a single T cell receptor beta chain. Libraries were prepared by immunoSEQ multiplex PCR; TCRdb keeps only in-frame clonotypes and omits some of them. This table has some 120,000 clones, approximately 94% appearing once. The V gene lost 0 bases and the J gene lost 4 bases, with 9 bases spanning the gap. The CDR3 runs to 14 residues. Germline V lookup: CDR1 SGHAT, CDR2 FQNNGV. This record comes from a study of control samples from healthy donors and cancer patients. This rearrangement joins TRBV11-2 to TRBJ1-1; TRBD1 might be the D (6 bases). Material: PBMCs. The sequence was collected from a man in his forties or fifties with head and neck cancer. The CDR3 region has the DNA TGTGCCAGCAGCTTAGAAGGGGGGCCCACTGAAGCTTTCTTT. This encodes CASSLEGGPTEAFF.